A single sample gave rise to the 21 T cell receptor beta chains below, sequenced in a study of long-term antiretroviral therapy in people with HIV (dated by TCRdb to the early 2020s). The immunoSEQ hsTCRB v3.0 assay was used at survey level resolution for TRB variable region sequencing. TCRdb limited this immuneACCESS table to in-frame rearrangements with V and J called. A share of clones is missing; checked studies link under half to unresolved V genes, and the rest is unexplained. This sample comprises 35,000 to 40,000 clones, over 80% of them detected only once. Roughly 4.9% of the sample is taken by the ten largest. The sequencing used unsorted PBMCs, collected 1.5 years after starting antiretroviral therapy. These receptors were taken from a man younger than 35 with HIV.

This clone was counted between two and nine times. This chain connects TRBV18 to TRBJ1-1; D gene unclear. CDR1 and CDR2 from the germline V gene are KGHSH and LQKENI. The CDR3 runs 13 residues. Trimming took 4 bases from V and 4 from J, leaving 10 bases between them. The CDR3 loop reads CASSLKGGTEAFF. In DNA form, the CDR3 reads TGTGCCAGCTCACTAAAAGGAGGCACTGAAGCTTTCTTT.

This clone was seen a few times. The chain links TRBV7-9 to TRBJ2-7; no clear D. Trimming pared 2 bases from V and 3 bases from J, leaving 5 bases between. The CDR3 extends over 12 amino acids. Germline-derived CDR1 and CDR2 are SEHNR and FQNEAQ (reference sequence). DNA of the CDR3: TGTGCCAGCAGCTTAAACGGCTACGAGCAGTACTTC. This translates into CASSLNGYEQYF.

The chain employs TRBV7-2 and TRBJ2-7; D perhaps matches TRBD2 (7 bases). This CDR3 has 15 residues. V shed 1 base and J shed 1 base, with 11 bases lying between them. Germline values: CDR1 SGHTA, CDR2 FQGNSA. CDR3 loop: CASSLEGEGSYEQYF. Written as DNA, the CDR3 is TGTGCCAGCAGCTTAGAGGGGGAGGGGTCCTACGAGCAGTACTTC. The variable domain in full, with the rest retrieved from reference TRBV7-2 and TRBJ2-7, is GAGVSQSPSNKVTEKGKDVELRCDPISGHTALYWYRQSLGQGLEFLIYFQGNSAPDKSGLPSDRFSAERTGGSVSTLTIQRTQQEDSAVYLCASSLEGEGSYEQYFGPGTRLTVT.

The genes are TRBV5-1 and TRBJ2-2; D tentatively reads TRBD1 or TRBD2 (5 bases each). The CDR3 is 16 residues long. From germline, CDR1 is SGHRS and CDR2 YFSETQ. V was clipped by 0 bases and J by 4 bases, with 13 bases between them. CDR3 DNA: TGCGCCAGCAGCTTGGAGAGGGGTAGAGCCACCGGGGAGCTGTTTTTT. Protein: CASSLERGRATGELFF. Based on the CDR3 plus reference TRBV5-1 and TRBJ2-2, the full variable domain is KAGVTQTPRYLIKTRGQQVTLSCSPISGHRSVSWYQQTPGQGLQFLFEYFSETQRNKGNFPGRFSGRQFSNSRSEMNVSTLELGDSALYLCASSLERGRATGELFFGEGSRLTVL.

This chain connects TRBV7-6 to TRBJ2-2, with D possibly being TRBD2 (5 bases). Germline assignment: CDR1 SGHVS and CDR2 FNYEAQ. The CDR3 extends over 14 amino acids. Trimming shortened V by 1 base and J by 6 bases, and 9 bases separated the two germline ends. CDR3 nucleotides: TGTGCCAGCAGCTTAGGGGATAGCGCCGGGGAGCTGTTTTTT. The encoded protein is CASSLGDSAGELFF.

The chain uses TRBV20-1 and TRBJ2-1; D unresolved. Germline CDR1 DFQATT, CDR2 SNEGSKA (reference sequence). The CDR3 is made up of 11 amino acids. V shed 7 bases and J shed 7 bases, with 11 bases lying between them. CDR3 sequence: CSVGGRNEQFF. The CDR3 bases are TGCAGTGTGGGTGGCCGGAATGAGCAGTTCTTC.

The rearrangement links TRBV7-9 to TRBJ2-3; 7 nucleotides agree with TRBD1. This CDR3 is built from 15 residues. Germline V gives CDR1 SEHNR, CDR2 FQNEAQ (reference sequence). After removal of 8 bases from V and 0 bases from J, the junction contained 8 bases not matched to a gene. The CDR3 coding sequence is TGTGCCAGCGGCCCAACCAGGGGGAGCACAGATACGCAGTATTTT. Translation gives CASGPTRGSTDTQYF.

The rearrangement joins TRBV2 to TRBJ1-3; TRBD1 agrees at 8 bases. CDR1 is SNHLY and CDR2 is FYNNEI in the germline V gene. Trimming removed 2 bases from V and 7 bases from J; junction bases left unmatched: 13. This CDR3 contains 17 residues. The chain's CDR3 is CASSERSPGGYKNTIYF. The CDR3 DNA sequence: TGTGCCAGCAGTGAACGCTCCCCAGGGGGCTATAAGAACACCATATATTTT.

The chain combines TRBV2 with TRBJ1-3; D gene unclear. Between the trimmed V and J ends, which lost 3 bases and 0 bases, there was a span of 6 bases. Germline CDR1 reads SNHLY; CDR2 reads FYNNEI. The CDR3 spans 14 residues. CDR3 amino acids: CASSDGFSGNTIYF. In DNA, the CDR3 is TGTGCCAGCAGTGACGGCTTCTCTGGAAACACCATATATTTT.

This clone was picked up one time. The chain carries TRBV28 and TRBJ2-7, with a tentative D call TRBD1 (6 bases). The germline V gene has CDR1 MDHEN and CDR2 SYDVKM. The CDR3 contains 14 residues. V lost 6 bases and J lost 2, with 14 bases in between. CDR3 nucleotides: TGTGCCAGCAGGGGGGCGGAGCGGCCCTACGAGCAGTACTTC. Encoded protein: CASRGAERPYEQYF.

The chain employs TRBV5-4 and TRBJ2-3, with 9 bases aligning to TRBD1. With V trimmed by 4 bases and J by 3 bases, 12 bases remained unmatched. Germline values: CDR1 SGHNT, CDR2 YYREEE (reference sequence). The CDR3 loop spans 17 amino acids. CDR3: CASSPRPRQGVTDTQYF. CDR3 DNA: TGTGCCAGCAGCCCCCGACCAAGACAGGGGGTAACAGATACGCAGTATTTT.

This clone came up once. The V and J genes are TRBV15 and TRBJ2-2; D unresolved. V dropped 0 bases and J dropped 4 bases, with 6 bases sitting between them. The germline V gene has CDR1 LNHNV and CDR2 YYDKDF (reference sequence). The CDR3 has 14 amino acids. This CDR3 is CATSRDRPTGELFF. DNA for the CDR3: TGTGCCACCAGCAGAGATCGACCCACCGGGGAGCTGTTTTTT.

This clone appeared once. The chain has TRBV7-2 and TRBJ1-5; tentative D call: TRBD1 (6 bases). There are 15 residues in the CDR3. The germline gives CDR1 SGHTA, CDR2 FQGNSA. V was clipped by 4 bases and J by 0 bases, with 10 bases between them. This CDR3 is CASSSTGYSNQPQHF. The CDR3 region has the DNA TGTGCCAGCAGCTCCACAGGGTATAGCAATCAGCCCCAGCATTTT.

This clone has only a few counts. The CDR3 DNA reads as TGTGCCAGCAGTCCCCCAGGGGAAGATCAGCCCCAGCATTTT. This codes for CASSPPGEDQPQHF. V is TRBV6-6 and J is TRBJ1-5; perhaps TRBD1 as D (6 bases). Trimming removed 5 bases at V and 5 bases at J, with 13 bases between. The CDR3 is 14 residues long. Per the germline V gene, CDR1 is MNHNY and CDR2 is SVGAGI (reference sequence).

The chain recombines TRBV11-2 with TRBJ1-5; 9 bases are shared with TRBD1. Looked up from germline, CDR1 is SGHAT and CDR2 is FQNNGV. The CDR3 runs 15 residues. Trimming at V came to 5 bases and at J to 2 bases, leaving 4 bases not matched to a gene. CDR3: CASSTGDRGNQPQHF. Written as DNA, the CDR3 is TGTGCCAGCAGCACCGGGGACAGGGGCAATCAGCCCCAGCATTTT.

The chain has TRBV5-1 and TRBJ2-1; the match to TRBD2 covers 13 bases. Germline assignment: CDR1 SGHRS and CDR2 YFSETQ. V lost 3 bases, J lost 8 bases, and 11 bases stayed unmatched. This CDR3 region has 17 residues. In DNA form, the CDR3 reads TGCGCCAGCAGCTACGGACTAGCGGGAGCTGATAGATATGAGCAGTTCTTC. This sequence encodes CASSYGLAGADRYEQFF.

This rearrangement joins TRBV28 to TRBJ1-2; D is unresolved. Germline loops: CDR1 MDHEN, CDR2 SYDVKM. This CDR3 is 12 amino acids long. The V end lost 7 bases, the J end lost 2 bases, and 8 bases lay between the germline ends. The CDR3 DNA follows: TGTGCCAGCAACGCGATAAACTATGGCTACACCTTC. It is translated as CASNAINYGYTF.

This clone was seen only a few times. The chain joins TRBV2 to TRBJ1-1; D might be TRBD1 (6 bases). Trimming cost V 9 bases and J 0 bases, with 8 bases left between them. Germline V gene sequence: CDR1 SNHLY, CDR2 FYNNEI. The CDR3 is 12 amino acids. The CDR3 DNA is TGTGCCAGTCCAGGGGTGAACACTGAAGCTTTCTTT. It specifies CASPGVNTEAFF.

The chain links TRBV7-9 to TRBJ2-3; 10 positions match TRBD1. V shed 5 bases, J shed 0 bases, and the junction held 5 bases outside the gene matches. This CDR3 is built from 16 residues. CDR1 SEHNR and CDR2 FQNEAQ come from the germline V gene (reference sequence). CDR3 DNA sequence: TGTGCCAGCAGCGGGGGACAGGGGTTGAGCACAGATACGCAGTATTTT. This codes for CASSGGQGLSTDTQYF.

The J gene is TRBJ1-4, the V gene TRBV6-1; no definite D call. Germline V gene sequence: CDR1 MNHNS, CDR2 SASEGT. This CDR3 spans 14 amino acids. Trimming took off 1 base at V and 4 bases at J, with 7 bases between the two ends. CDR3 loop: CASSEEAGNEKLFF. As DNA, the CDR3 is TGTGCCAGCAGTGAAGAGGCCGGTAATGAAAAACTGTTTTTT.

The chain uses TRBV28 and TRBJ2-3; the D gene is possibly TRBD2 (5 bases). V lost 2 bases and J lost 3, with 12 bases in between. Germline V lookup: CDR1 MDHEN, CDR2 SYDVKM. The CDR3 loop spans 15 amino acids. In DNA form, the CDR3 reads TGTGCCAGCAGTTTAAGTAGCGTCGATACAGATACGCAGTATTTT. Amino acid sequence: CASSLSSVDTDTQYF.